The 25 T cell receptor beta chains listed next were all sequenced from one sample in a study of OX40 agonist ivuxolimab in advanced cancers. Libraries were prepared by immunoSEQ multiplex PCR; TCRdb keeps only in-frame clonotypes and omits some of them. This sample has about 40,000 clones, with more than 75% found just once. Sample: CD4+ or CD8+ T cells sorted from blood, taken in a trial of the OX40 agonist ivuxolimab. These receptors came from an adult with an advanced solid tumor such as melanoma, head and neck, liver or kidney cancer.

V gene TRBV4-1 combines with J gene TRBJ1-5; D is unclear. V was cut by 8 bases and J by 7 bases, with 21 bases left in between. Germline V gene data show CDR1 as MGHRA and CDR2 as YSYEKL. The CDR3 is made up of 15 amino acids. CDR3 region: CASGLTVTLGQPQHF. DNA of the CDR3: TGCGCCAGCGGTTTAACAGTCACTCTGGGGCAGCCCCAGCATTTT.

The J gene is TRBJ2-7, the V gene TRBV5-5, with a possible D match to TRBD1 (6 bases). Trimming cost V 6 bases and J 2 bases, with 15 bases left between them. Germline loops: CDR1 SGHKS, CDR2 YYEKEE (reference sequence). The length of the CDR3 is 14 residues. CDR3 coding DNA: TGTGCCAGCAACTGGGGGCGAAGCGCCTACGAGCAGTACTTC. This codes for CASNWGRSAYEQYF.

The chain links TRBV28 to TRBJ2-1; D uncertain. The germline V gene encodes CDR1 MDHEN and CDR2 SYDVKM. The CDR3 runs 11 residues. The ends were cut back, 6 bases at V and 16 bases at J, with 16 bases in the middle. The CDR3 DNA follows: TGTGCCAGCAGCTCCCAACTCAGTACTTTCTTC. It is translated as CASSSQLSTFF.

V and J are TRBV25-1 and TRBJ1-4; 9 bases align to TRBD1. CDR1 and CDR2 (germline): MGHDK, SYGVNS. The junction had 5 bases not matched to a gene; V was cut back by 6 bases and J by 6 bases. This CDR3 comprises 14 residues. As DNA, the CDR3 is TGTGCCAGCAGCGAGACAGGGGGGGATGAAAAACTGTTTTTT. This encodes CASSETGGDEKLFF. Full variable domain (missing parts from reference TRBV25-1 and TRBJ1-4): EADIYQTPRYLVIGTGKKITLECSQTMGHDKMYWYQQDPGMELHLIHYSYGVNSTEKGDLSSESTVSRIRTEHFPLTLESARPSHTSQYLCASSETGGDEKLFFGSGTQLSVL.

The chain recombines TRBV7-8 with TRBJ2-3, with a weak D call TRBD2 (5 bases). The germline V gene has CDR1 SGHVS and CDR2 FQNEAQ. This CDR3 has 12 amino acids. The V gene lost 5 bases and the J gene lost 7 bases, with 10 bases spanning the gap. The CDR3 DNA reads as TGTGCCAGCAGCCACGGGGTGAATACGCAGTATTTT. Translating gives CASSHGVNTQYF.

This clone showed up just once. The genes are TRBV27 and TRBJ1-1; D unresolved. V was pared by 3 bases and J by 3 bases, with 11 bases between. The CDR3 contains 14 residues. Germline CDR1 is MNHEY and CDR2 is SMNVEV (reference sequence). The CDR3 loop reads CASSFRGGDTEAFF. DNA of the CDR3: TGTGCCAGCAGTTTCCGTGGTGGGGACACTGAAGCTTTCTTT.

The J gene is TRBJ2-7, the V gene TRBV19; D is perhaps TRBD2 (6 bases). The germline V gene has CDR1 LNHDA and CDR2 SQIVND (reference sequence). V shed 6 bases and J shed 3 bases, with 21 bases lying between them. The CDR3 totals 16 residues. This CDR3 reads CASSPAGRNFDYEQYF. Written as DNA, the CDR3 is TGTGCCAGTAGCCCCGCGGGGAGAAACTTTGACTACGAGCAGTACTTC. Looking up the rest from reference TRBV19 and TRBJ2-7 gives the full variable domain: DGGITQSPKYLFRKEGQNVTLSCEQNLNHDAMYWYRQDPGQGLRLIYYSQIVNDFQKGDIAEGYSVSREKKESFPLTVTSAQKNPTAFYLCASSPAGRNFDYEQYFGPGTRLTVT.

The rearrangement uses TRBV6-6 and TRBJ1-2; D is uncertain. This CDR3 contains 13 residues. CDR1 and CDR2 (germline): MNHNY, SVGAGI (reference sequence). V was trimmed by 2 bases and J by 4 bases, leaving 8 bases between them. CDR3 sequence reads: CASSYGPGYGYTF. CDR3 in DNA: TGTGCCAGCAGTTACGGGCCAGGCTATGGCTACACCTTC.

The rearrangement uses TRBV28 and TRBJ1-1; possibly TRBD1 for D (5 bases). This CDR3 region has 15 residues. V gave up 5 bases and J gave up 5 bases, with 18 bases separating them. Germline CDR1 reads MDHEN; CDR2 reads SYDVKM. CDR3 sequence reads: CASSIHAVGGTEAFF. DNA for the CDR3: TGTGCCAGCAGTATCCATGCCGTGGGGGGGACTGAAGCTTTCTTT.

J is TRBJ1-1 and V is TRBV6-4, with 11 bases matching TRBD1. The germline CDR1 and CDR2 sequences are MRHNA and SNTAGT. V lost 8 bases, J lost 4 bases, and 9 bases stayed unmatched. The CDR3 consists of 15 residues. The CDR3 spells CASSLRGTGGTEAFF. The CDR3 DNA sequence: TGTGCCAGCTCACTAAGGGGGACAGGGGGCACTGAAGCTTTCTTT.

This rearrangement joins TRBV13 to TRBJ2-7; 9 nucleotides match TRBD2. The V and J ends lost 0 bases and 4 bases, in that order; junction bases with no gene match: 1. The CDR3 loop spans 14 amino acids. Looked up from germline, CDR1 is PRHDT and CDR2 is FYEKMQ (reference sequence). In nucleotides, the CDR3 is TGTGCCAGCAGCTTAGGGCTAGCGGGATACGAGCAGTACTTC. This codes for CASSLGLAGYEQYF. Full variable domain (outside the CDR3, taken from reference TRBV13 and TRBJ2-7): AAGVIQSPRHLIKEKRETATLKCYPIPRHDTVYWYQQGPGQDPQFLISFYEKMQSDKGSIPDRFSAQQFSDYHSELNMSSLELGDSALYFCASSLGLAGYEQYFGPGTRLTVT.

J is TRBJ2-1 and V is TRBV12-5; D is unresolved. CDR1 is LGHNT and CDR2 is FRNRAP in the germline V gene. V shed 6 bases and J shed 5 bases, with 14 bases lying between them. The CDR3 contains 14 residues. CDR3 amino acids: CASGMTPKNNEQFF. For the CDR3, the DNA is TGTGCTAGTGGCATGACCCCTAAAAACAATGAGCAGTTCTTC.

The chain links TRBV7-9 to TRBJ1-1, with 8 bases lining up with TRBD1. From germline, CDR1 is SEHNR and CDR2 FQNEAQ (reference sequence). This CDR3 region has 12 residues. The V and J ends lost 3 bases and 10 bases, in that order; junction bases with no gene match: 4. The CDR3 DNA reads TGTGCCAGCAGCTTCTGGACAGGGACAGCTTTCTTT. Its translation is CASSFWTGTAFF.

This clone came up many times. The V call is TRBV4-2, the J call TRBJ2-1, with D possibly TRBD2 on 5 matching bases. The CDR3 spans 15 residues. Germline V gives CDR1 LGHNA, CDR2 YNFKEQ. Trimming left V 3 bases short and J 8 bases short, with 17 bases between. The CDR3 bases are TGTGCCAGCAGCCAGGTGGGAGAGGTTTATCATGAGCAGTTCTTC. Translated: CASSQVGEVYHEQFF.

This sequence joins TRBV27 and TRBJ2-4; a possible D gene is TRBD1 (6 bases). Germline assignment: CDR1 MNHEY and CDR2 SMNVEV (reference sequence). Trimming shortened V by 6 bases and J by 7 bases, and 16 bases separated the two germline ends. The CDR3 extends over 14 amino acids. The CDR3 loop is CASSLYRAENIQYF. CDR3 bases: TGTGCCAGCAGCCTCTACAGGGCGGAGAACATTCAGTACTTC.

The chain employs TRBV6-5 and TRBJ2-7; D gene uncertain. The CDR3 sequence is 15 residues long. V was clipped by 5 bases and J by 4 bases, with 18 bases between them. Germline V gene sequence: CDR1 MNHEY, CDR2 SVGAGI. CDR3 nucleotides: TGTGCCAGCAGTCCAAGCCCGGGTCATGAGTACGAGCAGTACTTC. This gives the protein CASSPSPGHEYEQYF.

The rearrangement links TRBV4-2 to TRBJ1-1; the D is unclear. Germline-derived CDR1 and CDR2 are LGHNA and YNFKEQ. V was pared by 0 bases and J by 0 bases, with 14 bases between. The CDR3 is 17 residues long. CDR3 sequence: CASSQDGGRGMNTEAFF. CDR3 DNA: TGTGCCAGCAGCCAAGATGGAGGGCGAGGAATGAACACTGAAGCTTTCTTT.

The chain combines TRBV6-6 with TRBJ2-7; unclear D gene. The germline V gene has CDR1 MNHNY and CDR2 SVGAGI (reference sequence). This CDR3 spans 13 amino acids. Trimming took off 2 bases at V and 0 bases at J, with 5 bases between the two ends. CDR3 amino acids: CASSYGFSYEQYF. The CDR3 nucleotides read TGTGCCAGCAGTTACGGCTTCTCCTACGAGCAGTACTTC.

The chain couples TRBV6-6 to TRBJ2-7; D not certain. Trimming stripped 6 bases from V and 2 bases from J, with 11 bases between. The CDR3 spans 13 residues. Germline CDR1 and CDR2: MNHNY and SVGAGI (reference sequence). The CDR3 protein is CASSPDGTYEQYF. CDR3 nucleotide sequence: TGTGCCAGCAGCCCGGACGGTACCTACGAGCAGTACTTC.

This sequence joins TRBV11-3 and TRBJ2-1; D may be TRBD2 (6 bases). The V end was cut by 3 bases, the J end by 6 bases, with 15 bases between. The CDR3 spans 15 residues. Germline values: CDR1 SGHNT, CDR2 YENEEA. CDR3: CASSLGGLGANEQFF. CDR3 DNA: TGTGCCAGCAGCTTGGGGGGTTTAGGAGCCAATGAGCAGTTCTTC.

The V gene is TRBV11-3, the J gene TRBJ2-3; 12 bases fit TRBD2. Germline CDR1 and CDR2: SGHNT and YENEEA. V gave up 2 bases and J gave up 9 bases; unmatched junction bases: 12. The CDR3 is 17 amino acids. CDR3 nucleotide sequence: TGTGCCAGCAGCTTATCAGGACTAGCGGGGCGCCCGTCCACGCAGTATTTT. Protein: CASSLSGLAGRPSTQYF.

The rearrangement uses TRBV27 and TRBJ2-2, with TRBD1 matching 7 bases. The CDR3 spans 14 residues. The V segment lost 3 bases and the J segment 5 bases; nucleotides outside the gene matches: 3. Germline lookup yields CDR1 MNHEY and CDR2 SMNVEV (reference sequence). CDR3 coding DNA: TGTGCCAGCAGTTTCAGGGGGTGGACCGGGGAGCTGTTTTTT. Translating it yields CASSFRGWTGELFF.

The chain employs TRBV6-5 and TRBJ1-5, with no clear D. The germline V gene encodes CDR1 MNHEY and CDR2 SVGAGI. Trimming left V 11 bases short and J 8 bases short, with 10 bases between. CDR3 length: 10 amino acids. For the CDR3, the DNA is TGTGCCTCGGGGTCTGAGCCCCAGCATTTT. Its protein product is CASGSEPQHF.

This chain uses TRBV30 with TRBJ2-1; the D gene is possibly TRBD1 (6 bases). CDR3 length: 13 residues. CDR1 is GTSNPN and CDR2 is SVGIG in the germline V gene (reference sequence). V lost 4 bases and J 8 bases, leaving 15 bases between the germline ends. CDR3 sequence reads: CAWILGGRDEQFF. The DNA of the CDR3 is TGTGCCTGGATCCTAGGGGGACGCGATGAGCAGTTCTTC.

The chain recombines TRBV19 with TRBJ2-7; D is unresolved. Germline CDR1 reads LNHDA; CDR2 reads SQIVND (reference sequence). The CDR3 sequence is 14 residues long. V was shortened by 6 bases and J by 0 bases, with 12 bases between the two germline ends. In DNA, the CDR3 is TGTGCCAGTAGCGACATATCAGGCTCCTACGAGCAGTACTTC. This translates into CASSDISGSYEQYF.